This T cell receptor beta chain emerged from a study of T cell responses to AZD1222 COVID-19 vaccine. Data came from immunoSEQ multiplex PCR; TCRdb stores just in-frame clones and leaves some out. The table includes over 150,000 clones, about nine tenths detected once. This CDR3 region has 13 residues. Trimming took 1 base from V and 6 from J, leaving 8 bases between them. Germline V gene sequence: CDR1 MNHEY, CDR2 SMNVEV (reference sequence). This clone was detected once. The sample here was peripheral blood, taken on day 0 of AZD1222 vaccination. The chain joins TRBV27 to TRBJ2-3, with D uncertain. The TCR was taken from an adult in good health. The CDR3 DNA follows: TGTGCCAGCAGTTTATATCCCCAGGATACGCAGTATTTT. The encoded protein is CASSLYPQDTQYF.